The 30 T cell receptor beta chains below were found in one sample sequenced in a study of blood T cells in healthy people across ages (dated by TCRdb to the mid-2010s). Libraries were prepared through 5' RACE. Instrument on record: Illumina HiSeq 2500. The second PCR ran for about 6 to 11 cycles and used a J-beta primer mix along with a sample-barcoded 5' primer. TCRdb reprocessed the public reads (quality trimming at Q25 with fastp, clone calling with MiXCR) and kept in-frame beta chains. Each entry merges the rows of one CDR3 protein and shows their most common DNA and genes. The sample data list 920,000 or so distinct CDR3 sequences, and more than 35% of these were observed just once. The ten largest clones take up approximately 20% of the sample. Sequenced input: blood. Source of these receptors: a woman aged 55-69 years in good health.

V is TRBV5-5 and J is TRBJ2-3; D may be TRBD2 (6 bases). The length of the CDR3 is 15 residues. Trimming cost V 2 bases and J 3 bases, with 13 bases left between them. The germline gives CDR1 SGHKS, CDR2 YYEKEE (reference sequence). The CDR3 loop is CASSFWFGGTDTQYF. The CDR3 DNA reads TGTGCCAGCAGCTTTTGGTTCGGAGGGACAGATACGCAGTATTTT.

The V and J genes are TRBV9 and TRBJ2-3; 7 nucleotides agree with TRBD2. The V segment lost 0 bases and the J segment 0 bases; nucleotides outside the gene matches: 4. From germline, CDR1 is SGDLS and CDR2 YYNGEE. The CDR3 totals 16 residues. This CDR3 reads CASSVGLAASTDTQYF. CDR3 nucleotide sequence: TGTGCCAGCAGCGTAGGACTAGCAGCTAGCACAGATACGCAGTATTTT.

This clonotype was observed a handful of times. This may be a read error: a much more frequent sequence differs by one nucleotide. Here the CDR3 reads CSARLGRADTDTQYF. CDR3 nucleotides: TGCAGTGCCCGACTAGGACGAGCGGACACAGATACGCAGTATTTT. The chain has TRBV20-1 and TRBJ2-3; tentative D call: TRBD2 (6 bases). V was pared by 6 bases and J by 2 bases, with 18 bases between. The CDR3 runs to 15 residues. The germline V gene has CDR1 DFQATT and CDR2 SNEGSKA (reference sequence).

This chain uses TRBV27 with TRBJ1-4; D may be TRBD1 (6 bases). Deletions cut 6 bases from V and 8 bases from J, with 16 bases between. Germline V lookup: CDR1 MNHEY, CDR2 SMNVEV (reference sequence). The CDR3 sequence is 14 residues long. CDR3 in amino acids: CASRQGRGTEKLFF. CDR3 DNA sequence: TGTGCCAGCAGGCAGGGCAGGGGTACGGAAAAACTGTTTTTT.

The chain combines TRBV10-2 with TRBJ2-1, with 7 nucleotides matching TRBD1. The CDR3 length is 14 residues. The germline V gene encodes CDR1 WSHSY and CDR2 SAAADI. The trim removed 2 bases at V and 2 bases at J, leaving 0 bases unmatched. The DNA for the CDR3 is TGCGCCAGCAGTGAGGGGACAGCCTACAATGAGCAGTTCTTC. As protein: CASSEGTAYNEQFF.

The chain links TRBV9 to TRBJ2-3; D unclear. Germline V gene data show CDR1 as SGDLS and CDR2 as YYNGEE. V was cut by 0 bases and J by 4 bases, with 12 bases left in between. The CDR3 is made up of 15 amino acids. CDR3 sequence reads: CASSVGGVGPDTQYF. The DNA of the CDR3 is TGTGCCAGCAGCGTAGGAGGTGTGGGTCCAGATACGCAGTATTTT.

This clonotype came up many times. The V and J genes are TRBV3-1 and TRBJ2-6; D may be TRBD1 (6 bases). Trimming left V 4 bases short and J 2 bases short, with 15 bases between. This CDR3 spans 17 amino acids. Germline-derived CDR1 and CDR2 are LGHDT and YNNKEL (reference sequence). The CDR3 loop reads CASSPNTGNPGANVLTF. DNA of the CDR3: TGTGCCAGCAGCCCCAACACAGGGAACCCTGGGGCCAACGTCCTGACTTTC.

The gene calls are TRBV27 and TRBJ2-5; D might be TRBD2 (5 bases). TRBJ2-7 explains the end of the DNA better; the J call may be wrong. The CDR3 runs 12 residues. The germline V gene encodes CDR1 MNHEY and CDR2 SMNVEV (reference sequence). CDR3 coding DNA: TGTGCCGGCGGGCTGGGGAGCTACGAGCAGTACTTC. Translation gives CAGGLGSYEQYF.

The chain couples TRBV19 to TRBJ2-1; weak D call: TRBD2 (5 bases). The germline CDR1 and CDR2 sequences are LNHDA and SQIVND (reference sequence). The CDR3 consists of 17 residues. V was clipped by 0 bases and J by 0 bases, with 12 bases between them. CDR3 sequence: CASSIDRLANSYNEQFF. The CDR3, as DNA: TGTGCCAGTAGTATAGATCGGCTAGCCAACTCCTACAATGAGCAGTTCTTC.

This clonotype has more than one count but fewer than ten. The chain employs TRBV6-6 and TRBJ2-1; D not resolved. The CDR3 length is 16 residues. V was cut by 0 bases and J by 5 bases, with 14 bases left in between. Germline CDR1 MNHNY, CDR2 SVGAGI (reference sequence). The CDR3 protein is CASSYSLRPEDNEQFF. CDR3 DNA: TGTGCCAGCAGTTACTCGCTCCGGCCCGAGGACAATGAGCAGTTCTTC.

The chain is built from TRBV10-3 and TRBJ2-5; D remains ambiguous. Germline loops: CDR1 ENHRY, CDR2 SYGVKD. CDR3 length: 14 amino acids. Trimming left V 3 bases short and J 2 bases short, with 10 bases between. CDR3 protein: CAISERAQQETQYF. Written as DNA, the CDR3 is TGTGCCATCAGTGAACGGGCTCAGCAAGAGACCCAGTACTTC.

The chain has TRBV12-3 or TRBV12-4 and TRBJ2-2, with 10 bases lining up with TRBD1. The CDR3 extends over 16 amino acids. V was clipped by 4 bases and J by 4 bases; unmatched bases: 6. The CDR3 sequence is CASSWTGGGGTGELFF. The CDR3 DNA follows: TGTGCCAGCAGTTGGACAGGGGGGGGTGGCACCGGGGAGCTGTTTTTT.

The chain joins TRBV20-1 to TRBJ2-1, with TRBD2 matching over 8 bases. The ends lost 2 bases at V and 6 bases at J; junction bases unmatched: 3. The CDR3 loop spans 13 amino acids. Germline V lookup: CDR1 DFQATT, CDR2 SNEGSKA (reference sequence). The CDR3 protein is CSARLAGTNEQFF. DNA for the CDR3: TGCAGTGCTAGACTAGCGGGTACCAATGAGCAGTTCTTC.

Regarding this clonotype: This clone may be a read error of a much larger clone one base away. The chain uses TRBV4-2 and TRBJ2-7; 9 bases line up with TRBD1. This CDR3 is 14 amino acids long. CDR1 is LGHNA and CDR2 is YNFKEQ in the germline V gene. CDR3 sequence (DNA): TGTGCCTGCAGCCAAGGACAGGGGCCCTACGAGCAGTACTTC. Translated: CACSQGQGPYEQYF.

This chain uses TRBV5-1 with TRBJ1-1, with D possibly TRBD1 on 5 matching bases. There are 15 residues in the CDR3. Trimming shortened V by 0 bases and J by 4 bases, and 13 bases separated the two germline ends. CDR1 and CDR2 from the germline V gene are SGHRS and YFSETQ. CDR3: CASSLDFRGGTEAFF. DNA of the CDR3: TGCGCCAGCAGCTTGGATTTTAGGGGTGGCACTGAAGCTTTCTTT.

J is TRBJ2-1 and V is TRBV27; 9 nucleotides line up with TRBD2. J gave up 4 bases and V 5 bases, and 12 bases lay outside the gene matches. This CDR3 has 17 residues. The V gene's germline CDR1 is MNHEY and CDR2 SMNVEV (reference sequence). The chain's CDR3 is CASSPRRSSGTYNEQFF. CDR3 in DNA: TGTGCCAGCAGTCCCCGGCGATCTAGCGGGACATACAATGAGCAGTTCTTC.

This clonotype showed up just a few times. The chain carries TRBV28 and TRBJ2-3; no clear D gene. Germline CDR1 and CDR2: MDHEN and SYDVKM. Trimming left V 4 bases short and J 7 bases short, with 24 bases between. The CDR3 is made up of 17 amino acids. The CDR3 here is CASSSPDHAALPYTQYF. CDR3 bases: TGTGCCAGCAGTTCCCCAGACCATGCGGCCCTCCCGTATACGCAGTATTTT. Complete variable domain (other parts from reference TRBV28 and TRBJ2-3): DVKVTQSSRYLVKRTGEKVFLECVQDMDHENMFWYRQDPGLGLRLIYFSYDVKMKEKGDIPEGYSVSREKKERFSLILESASTNQTSMYLCASSSPDHAALPYTQYFGPGTRLTVL.

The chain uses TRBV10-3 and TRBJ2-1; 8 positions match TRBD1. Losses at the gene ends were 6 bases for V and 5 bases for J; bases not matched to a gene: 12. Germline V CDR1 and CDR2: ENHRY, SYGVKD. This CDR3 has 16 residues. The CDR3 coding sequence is TGTGCCATCAGCCGCCCCCGCAGGGGGCAAAACAATGAGCAGTTCTTC. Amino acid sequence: CAISRPRRGQNNEQFF.

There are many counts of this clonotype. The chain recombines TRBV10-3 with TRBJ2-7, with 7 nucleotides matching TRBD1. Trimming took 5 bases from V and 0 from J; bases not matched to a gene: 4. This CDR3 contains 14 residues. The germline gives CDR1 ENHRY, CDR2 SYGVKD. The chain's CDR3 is CAISRTGDSYEQYF. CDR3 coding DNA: TGTGCCATCAGTCGGACAGGAGACTCCTACGAGCAGTACTTC.

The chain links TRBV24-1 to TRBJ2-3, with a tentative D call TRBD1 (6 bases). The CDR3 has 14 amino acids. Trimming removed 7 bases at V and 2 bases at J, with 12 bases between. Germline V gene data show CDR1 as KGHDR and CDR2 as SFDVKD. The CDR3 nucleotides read TGTGCCACCAGCACACAGGGATCCACAGATACGCAGTATTTT. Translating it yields CATSTQGSTDTQYF.

CDR3 loop: CASSDRGVRQETQYF. The CDR3 nucleotides read TGTGCCAGCAGTGATAGGGGGGTTAGACAAGAGACCCAGTACTTC. The gene calls are TRBV2 and TRBJ2-5; D might be TRBD1 or TRBD2, each matching 6 bases. The CDR3 covers 15 residues. Per germline, CDR1 SNHLY and CDR2 FYNNEI. The germline V and J ends were trimmed by 3 bases and 2 bases, with 13 bases remaining between them.

The CDR3 sequence: CASSFGTRNGETQYF. The CDR3 DNA is TGCGCCAGCAGCTTCGGGACCAGGAATGGGGAGACCCAGTACTTC. The chain carries TRBV5-1 and TRBJ2-5; either TRBD1 or TRBD2 may supply D (5 bases each). The CDR3 has 15 residues. V was clipped by 2 bases and J by 5 bases, with 16 bases between them. Germline-derived CDR1 and CDR2 are SGHRS and YFSETQ.

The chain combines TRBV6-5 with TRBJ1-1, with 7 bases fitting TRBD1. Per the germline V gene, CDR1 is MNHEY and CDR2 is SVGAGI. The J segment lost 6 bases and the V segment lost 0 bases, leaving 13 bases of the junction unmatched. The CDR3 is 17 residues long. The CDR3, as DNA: TGTGCCAGCAGTTACTCCGGGGTAGACAGGGCTCGACCTGAAGCTTTCTTT. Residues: CASSYSGVDRARPEAFF.

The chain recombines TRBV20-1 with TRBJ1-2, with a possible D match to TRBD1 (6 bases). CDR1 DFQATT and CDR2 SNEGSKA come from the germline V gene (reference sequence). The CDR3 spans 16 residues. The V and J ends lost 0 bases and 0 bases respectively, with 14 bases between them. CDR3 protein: CSARDLLRGANYGYTF. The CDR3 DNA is TGCAGTGCTAGAGACTTACTCAGGGGCGCTAACTATGGCTACACCTTC.

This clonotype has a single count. The CDR3 protein is CASNHRTSGINEQFF. Here the CDR3 DNA reads TGTGCCAGCAACCACCGGACTAGCGGAATCAATGAGCAGTTCTTC. The chain has TRBV7-9 and TRBJ2-1; 10 bases line up with TRBD2. The CDR3 sequence is 15 residues long. The V gene end was trimmed by 7 bases and the J gene end by 6 bases; junction bases not matched to a gene: 9. CDR1 is SEHNR and CDR2 is FQNEAQ in the germline V gene (reference sequence).

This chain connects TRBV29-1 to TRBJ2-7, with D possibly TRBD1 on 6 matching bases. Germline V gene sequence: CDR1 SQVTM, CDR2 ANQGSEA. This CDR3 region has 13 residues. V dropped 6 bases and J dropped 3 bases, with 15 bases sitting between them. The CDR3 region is CSVVGQGIYEQYF. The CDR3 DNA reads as TGCAGCGTAGTAGGGCAGGGGATCTACGAGCAGTACTTC.

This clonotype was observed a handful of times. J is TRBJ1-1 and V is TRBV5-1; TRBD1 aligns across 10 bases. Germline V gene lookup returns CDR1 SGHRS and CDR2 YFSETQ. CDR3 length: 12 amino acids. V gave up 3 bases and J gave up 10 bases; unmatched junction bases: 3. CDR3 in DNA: TGCGCCAGCAGCTCGGGACAGGGGCGAGCTTTCTTT. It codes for CASSSGQGRAFF.

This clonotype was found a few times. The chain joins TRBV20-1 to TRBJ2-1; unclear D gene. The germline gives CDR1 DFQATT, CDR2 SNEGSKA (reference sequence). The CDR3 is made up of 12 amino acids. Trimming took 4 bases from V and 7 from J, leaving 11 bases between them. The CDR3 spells CSATDGGNEQFF. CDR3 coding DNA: TGCAGTGCTACGGACGGTGGGAATGAGCAGTTCTTC.

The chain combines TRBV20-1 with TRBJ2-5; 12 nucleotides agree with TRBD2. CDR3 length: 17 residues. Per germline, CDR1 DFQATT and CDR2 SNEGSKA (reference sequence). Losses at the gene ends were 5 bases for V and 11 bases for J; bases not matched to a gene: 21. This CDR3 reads CSAPSRTRLAGDNEQYF. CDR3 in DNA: TGCAGTGCTCCCTCCCGGACTCGACTAGCGGGAGATAATGAGCAGTACTTC.

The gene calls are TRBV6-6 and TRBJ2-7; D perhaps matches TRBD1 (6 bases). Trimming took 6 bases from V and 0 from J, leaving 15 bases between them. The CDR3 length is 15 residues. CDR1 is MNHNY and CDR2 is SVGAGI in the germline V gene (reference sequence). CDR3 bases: TGTGCCAGCAGCGATATCAGGGGTTCCTCCTACGAGCAGTACTTC. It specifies CASSDIRGSSYEQYF.